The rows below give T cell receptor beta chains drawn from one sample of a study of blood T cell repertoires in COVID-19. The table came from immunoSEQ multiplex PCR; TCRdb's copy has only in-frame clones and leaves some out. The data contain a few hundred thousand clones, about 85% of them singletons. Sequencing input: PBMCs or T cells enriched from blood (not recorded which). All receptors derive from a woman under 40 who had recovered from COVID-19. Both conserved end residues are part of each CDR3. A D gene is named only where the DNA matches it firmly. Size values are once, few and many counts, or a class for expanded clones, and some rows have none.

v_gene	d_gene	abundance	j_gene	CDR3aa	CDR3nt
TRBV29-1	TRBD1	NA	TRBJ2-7	CSVEGQYSYEQYF	TGCAGCGTTGAGGGACAGTACTCCTACGAGCAGTACTTC
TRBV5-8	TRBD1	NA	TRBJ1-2	CASSWGQLNYGYTF	TGTGCCAGCAGCTGGGGACAGCTTAACTATGGCTACACCTTC
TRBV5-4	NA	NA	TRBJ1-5	CASSYTTGYSNQPQHF	TGTGCCAGCAGCTACACAACAGGTTACAGCAATCAGCCCCAGCATTTT
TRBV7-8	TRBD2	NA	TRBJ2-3	CASSLVTPGGLGDTQYF	TGTGCCAGCAGCTTAGTAACTCCGGGGGGGCTTGGGGATACGCAGTATTTT
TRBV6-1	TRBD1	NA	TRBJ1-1	CASSEGQGAKAFF	TGTGCCAGCAGTGAAGGACAGGGGGCAAAGGCTTTCTTT
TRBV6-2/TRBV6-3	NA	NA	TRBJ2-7	CASSYSIYRGYEQYF	TGTGCCAGCAGTTACTCGATCTACCGGGGGTACGAGCAGTACTTC
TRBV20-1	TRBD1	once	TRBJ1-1	CSARGQGQAFF	TGCAGTGCTAGGGGACAGGGTCAAGCTTTCTTT
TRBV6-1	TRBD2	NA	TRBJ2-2	CASSEEIAGASNTGELFF	TGTGCCAGCAGTGAAGAAATAGCGGGGGCCTCGAACACCGGGGAGCTGTTTTTT
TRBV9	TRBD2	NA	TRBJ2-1	CASSASSGGPYNEQFF	TGTGCCAGCAGCGCCTCGTCGGGGGGGCCTTACAATGAGCAGTTCTTC
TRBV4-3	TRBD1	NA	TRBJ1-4	CASSQGSTGARPEKLFF	TGCGCCAGCAGCCAAGGGTCGACAGGGGCGAGACCTGAAAAACTGTTTTTT
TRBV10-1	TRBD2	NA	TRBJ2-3	CASSETVGASGGTDTQYF	TGCGCCAGCAGTGAGACGGTTGGGGCTAGCGGGGGCACAGATACGCAGTATTTT
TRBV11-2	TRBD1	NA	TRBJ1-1	CASSMGTGRTEAFF	TGTGCCAGCAGCATGGGGACAGGGCGCACTGAAGCTTTCTTT
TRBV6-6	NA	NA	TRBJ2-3	CASSPRSGSTDTQYF	TGTGCCAGCAGCCCCCGTAGCGGAAGCACAGATACGCAGTATTTT
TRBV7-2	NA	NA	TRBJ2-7	CASSRDFTYEQYF	TGTGCCAGCAGCCGGGACTTTACATACGAGCAGTACTTC
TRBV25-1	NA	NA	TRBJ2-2	CASTPERDTGELFF	TGTGCCAGCACCCCCGAGAGGGACACCGGGGAGCTGTTTTTT
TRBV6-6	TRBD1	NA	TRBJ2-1	CASSWTGENEQFF	TGTGCCAGCAGTTGGACAGGGGAGAATGAGCAGTTCTTC
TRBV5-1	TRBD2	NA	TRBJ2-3	CASSPTPSGVGDTQYF	TGCGCCAGCAGCCCTACTCCTAGCGGGGTGGGTGATACGCAGTATTTT
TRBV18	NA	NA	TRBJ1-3	CASSRENHSGNTIYF	TGTGCCAGCTCCAGGGAAAACCACTCTGGAAACACCATATATTTT
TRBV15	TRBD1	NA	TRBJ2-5	CATSRGDRGPQETQYF	TGTGCCACCAGCAGAGGGGACAGGGGGCCTCAAGAGACCCAGTACTTC
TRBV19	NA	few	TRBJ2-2	CASIPEAGTNTGELFF	TGTGCCAGTATTCCCGAGGCAGGGACGAACACCGGGGAGCTGTTTTTT
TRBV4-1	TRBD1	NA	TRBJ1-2	CASSQGGQGGNYGYTF	TGCGCCAGCAGCCAAGGAGGACAGGGGGGCAACTATGGCTACACCTTC
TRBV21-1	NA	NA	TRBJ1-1	CASRKEGQQAFF	TGTGCCAGCAGGAAAGAGGGACAGCAAGCTTTCTTT
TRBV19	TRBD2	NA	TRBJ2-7	CASSIVSGTSGGAAYEQYF	TGTGCCAGTAGTATCGTCTCCGGGACTAGCGGGGGAGCCGCCTACGAGCAGTACTTC
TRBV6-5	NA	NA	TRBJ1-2	CASSYTTGNYGYTF	TGTGCCAGCAGTTACACTACAGGGAACTATGGCTACACCTTC
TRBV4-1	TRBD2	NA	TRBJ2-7	CASSQALGSGGDFYEQYF	TGCGCCAGCAGCCAAGCTCTAGGGAGCGGGGGCGACTTCTACGAGCAGTACTTC
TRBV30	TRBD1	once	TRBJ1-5	CAWSDRRGGSLNQPQHF	TGTGCCTGGAGTGATCGGCGAGGGGGCAGCCTCAATCAGCCCCAGCATTTT
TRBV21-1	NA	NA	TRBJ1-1	CASSKAMRGQTNTEAFF	TGTGCCAGCAGCAAAGCAATGAGGGGACAGACGAACACTGAAGCTTTCTTT
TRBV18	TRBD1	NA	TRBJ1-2	CASSETGALLYGYTF	TGTGCCAGCTCCGAGACAGGGGCTCTCCTTTATGGCTACACCTTC
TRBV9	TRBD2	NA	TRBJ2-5	CASSVRGGQGGETQYF	TGTGCCAGCAGCGTCCGGGGGGGCCAGGGAGGAGAGACCCAGTACTTC
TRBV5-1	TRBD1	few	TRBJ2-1	CASSSRDRGTFSYNEQFF	TGCGCCAGCAGCTCCCGGGACAGGGGGACCTTTTCCTACAATGAGCAGTTCTTC
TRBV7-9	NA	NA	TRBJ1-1	CASSLGGGTEAFF	TGTGCCAGCAGCTTAGGAGGGGGCACTGAAGCTTTCTTT
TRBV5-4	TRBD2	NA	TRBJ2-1	CASSLGGGEYEQFF	TGTGCCAGCAGCTTGGGCGGGGGGGAGTATGAGCAGTTCTTC
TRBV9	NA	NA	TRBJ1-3	CASSVADSPRDTIYF	TGTGCCAGCAGCGTCGCAGACAGTCCGCGAGACACCATATATTTT
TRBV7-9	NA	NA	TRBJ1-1	CASSHRTGTSAEAFF	TGTGCCAGCAGCCACCGTACAGGGACCTCCGCTGAAGCTTTCTTT
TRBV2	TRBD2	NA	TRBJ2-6	CASSGLAGGPSGANVLTF	TGTGCCAGCAGTGGTCTAGCGGGGGGCCCCTCTGGGGCCAACGTCCTGACTTTC
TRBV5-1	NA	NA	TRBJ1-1	CASSRGTEAFF	TGCGCCAGCAGCCGCGGTACTGAAGCTTTCTTT
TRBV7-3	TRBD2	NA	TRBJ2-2	CASTVAGGRGTGELFF	TGCGCCAGCACCGTCGCGGGGGGAAGGGGCACCGGGGAGCTGTTTTTT
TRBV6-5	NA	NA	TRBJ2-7	CASSYSQGQAYEQYF	TGTGCCAGCAGTTACTCGCAGGGCCAAGCGTACGAGCAGTACTTC
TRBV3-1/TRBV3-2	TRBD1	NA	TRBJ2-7	CASSGRDRSHEQYF	TGTGCCAGCAGCGGCCGGGACAGGTCCCACGAGCAGTACTTC
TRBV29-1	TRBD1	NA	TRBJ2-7	CSAGQGAGGEQYF	TGCAGCGCAGGACAGGGGGCTGGCGGCGAGCAGTACTTC
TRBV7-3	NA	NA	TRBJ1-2	CASSQGAGLSGYTF	TGTGCCAGCAGCCAAGGGGCAGGGCTTTCTGGCTACACCTTC
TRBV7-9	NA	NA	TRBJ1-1	CASSRAGTTNTEAFF	TGTGCCAGCAGTCGAGCCGGGACAACTAACACTGAAGCTTTCTTT
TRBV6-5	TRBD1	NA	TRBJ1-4	CASSSTGLEKLFF	TGTGCCAGCAGTTCGACAGGGTTGGAAAAACTGTTTTTT
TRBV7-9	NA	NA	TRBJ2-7	CASSLERGVRPYEQYF	TGTGCCAGCAGCCTCGAAAGGGGTGTCCGCCCCTACGAGCAGTACTTC
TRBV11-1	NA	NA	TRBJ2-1	CASTTTGVNEQFF	TGTGCCAGCACTACGACAGGAGTTAATGAGCAGTTCTTC
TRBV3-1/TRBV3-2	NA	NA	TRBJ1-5	CASSQDSAGYQPQHF	TGTGCCAGCAGCCAAGATTCGGCAGGGTATCAGCCCCAGCATTTT
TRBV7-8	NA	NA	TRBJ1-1	CASSLRIVTEAFF	TGTGCCAGCAGCTTACGCATAGTGACTGAAGCTTTCTTT
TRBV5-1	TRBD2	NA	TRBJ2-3	CASKTSGATDTQYF	TGCGCCAGCAAAACTAGCGGGGCGACAGATACGCAGTATTTT
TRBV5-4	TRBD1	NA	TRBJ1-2	CASSRMTGDGYTF	TGTGCCAGCAGCCGGATGACAGGGGATGGCTACACCTTC
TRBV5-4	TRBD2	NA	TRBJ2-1	CASSLLAGFEQFF	TGTGCCAGCAGTCTACTAGCGGGTTTTGAGCAGTTCTTC
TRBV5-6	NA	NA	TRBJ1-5	CASSTLSGGLDQPQHF	TGTGCCAGCAGCACGCTAAGCGGAGGGCTGGATCAGCCCCAGCATTTT
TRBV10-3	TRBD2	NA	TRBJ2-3	CAISGVGLASGGTDTQYF	TGTGCCATCAGTGGAGTGGGACTGGCGAGCGGGGGCACAGATACGCAGTATTTT
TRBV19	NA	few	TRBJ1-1	CASSIGEGVPLSRAFF	TGTGCCAGTAGTATCGGAGAGGGGGTACCTCTCTCGAGAGCTTTCTTT